The 26 T cell receptor beta chains below were found in one sample sequenced in a study of T cells in Graves' hyperthyroidism and ophthalmopathy. Amplification yielded TCR beta CDR3 regions, with RNA transcripts as the source. An initial round of RT-PCR targeting the TCR CDR3 relied on the HTBI primer set. TCRdb re-derived calls from the multiplex PCR reads in MiXCR, one entry per CDR3 protein. Altogether about 640,000 distinct CDR3 sequences are present, 13% to 15% being singletons, with the ten largest covering roughly an eighth. Sequencing was carried out using blood. These receptors were collected from a woman in her forties or fifties with Graves' ophthalmopathy.

This clonotype occurred a few times. The gene calls are TRBV12-3 or TRBV12-4 and TRBJ2-1, with TRBD2 matching over 13 bases. V lost 0 bases and J lost 9; bases outside the gene matches: 11. CDR3 length equals 18 residues. CDR3 protein: CASSLATRGLAGVFEQFF. The CDR3, as DNA: TGTGCCAGCAGTTTAGCGACACGAGGACTAGCGGGAGTCTTTGAGCAGTTCTTC.

At least ten counts were recorded for this clonotype. This chain joins TRBV27 and TRBJ1-1; 7 bases align to TRBD1. With 6 bases clipped from V and 4 bases from J, the junction kept 5 bases outside the gene matches. The CDR3 runs 13 residues. Per the germline V gene, CDR1 is MNHEY and CDR2 is SMNVEV (reference sequence). The CDR3 region is CASRKTGFTEAFF. The DNA for the CDR3 is TGTGCCAGCAGAAAGACAGGGTTCACTGAAGCTTTCTTT.

This clonotype has just a few counts. This chain uses TRBV20-1 with TRBJ2-7, with a possible D match to TRBD1 (7 bases). Germline loops: CDR1 DFQATT, CDR2 SNEGSKA (reference sequence). V dropped 3 bases and J dropped 5 bases, with 26 bases sitting between them. CDR3 size: 17 residues. The CDR3, as DNA: TGCAGTGCTAGTAGCAGGGGGAGAGGCGGGGAGCTCCACGAGCAGTACTTC. Translating gives CSASSRGRGGELHEQYF.

This clonotype was detected many times. The chain uses TRBV12-3 or TRBV12-4 and TRBJ1-1; 9 nucleotides agree with TRBD1. This CDR3 spans 18 amino acids. J lost 0 bases, V lost 4 bases, and 12 bases had no gene match. CDR3 DNA: TGTGCCAGCAGTTCAAGGGACAGGGCAATTTGGGTGAACACTGAAGCTTTCTTT. Translation: CASSSRDRAIWVNTEAFF.

This chain joins TRBV6-1 and TRBJ1-6, with 9 bases fitting TRBD1. CDR3 size: 15 residues. J was trimmed by 7 bases and V by 3 bases; bases with no gene match: 4. Germline V CDR1 and CDR2: MNHNS, SASEGT. The CDR3 DNA is TGTGCCAGCAGTGATCTCGGGACAGGGAATTCACCCCTCCACTTT. This codes for CASSDLGTGNSPLHF.

This clonotype was detected many times. The rearrangement joins TRBV12-3 or TRBV12-4 to TRBJ1-2; 7 bases align to TRBD1. Trimming removed 3 bases from V and 3 bases from J; junction bases left unmatched: 7. The CDR3 is made up of 15 amino acids. CDR3 nucleotide sequence: TGTGCCAGCAGTTTGGGGGACAGCGGTTACTATGGCTACACCTTC. Its protein is CASSLGDSGYYGYTF.

The table lists this clonotype with a few counts. The chain is built from TRBV7-2 and TRBJ2-5; perhaps TRBD1 as D (6 bases). This CDR3 comprises 14 residues. Between the trimmed V and J ends, which lost 2 bases and 5 bases, there was a span of 12 bases. Germline V gene data show CDR1 as SGHTA and CDR2 as FQGNSA. CDR3 residues: CASSLLTGPETQYF. The CDR3 DNA reads TGTGCCAGCAGCTTATTAACAGGGCCGGAGACCCAGTACTTC.

V gene TRBV3-1 combines with J gene TRBJ2-2, with D perhaps TRBD1 (5 bases). The CDR3 totals 13 residues. CDR1 and CDR2 from the germline V gene are LGHDT and YNNKEL (reference sequence). Trimming stripped 7 bases from V and 8 bases from J, with 14 bases between. As DNA, the CDR3 is TGTGCCAGCAACCAGGGTTTCGGGGGGGAGCTGTTTTTT. This sequence encodes CASNQGFGGELFF. The variable domain in full, completed from reference TRBV3-1 and TRBJ2-2, reads DTAVSQTPKYLVTQMGNDKSIKCEQNLGHDTMYWYKQDSKKFLKIMFSYNNKELIINETVPNRFSPKSPDKAHLNLHINSLELGDSAVYFCASNQGFGGELFFGEGSRLTVL.

On this clonotype: At one of its ends the junction is not consistent with the germline gene, which may arise from a read error. The rearrangement links TRBV7-8 to TRBJ2-5; D not certain. CDR1 SGHVS and CDR2 FQNEAQ come from the germline V gene. This CDR3 comprises 15 residues. In nucleotides, the CDR3 is TGTGCCAGCAGCTTATCCGGGTCCCCAAAAGAGGCCCAGTACTTC. Its translation: CASSLSGSPKEAQYF.

V usage is TRBV19 and J usage is TRBJ1-3; no firm D call. Germline loops: CDR1 LNHDA, CDR2 SQIVND (reference sequence). With 3 bases removed from V and 3 bases from J, the gap between germline ends came to 15 bases. The CDR3 covers 16 residues. CDR3 sequence reads: CASSISSLGHGNTIYF. Here the CDR3 DNA reads TGTGCCAGTAGTATCTCATCCCTAGGCCATGGAAACACCATATATTTT.

This clonotype was recorded many times. V gene TRBV28 combines with J gene TRBJ2-4; 7 nucleotides agree with TRBD1. The CDR3 is 16 residues long. Per the germline V gene, CDR1 is MDHEN and CDR2 is SYDVKM. Unmatched junction bases numbered 5, after V lost 2 bases and J lost 1 base. The CDR3 DNA is TGTGCCAGCAGTTTACCCTTACAGGGGGCCAAAAACATTCAGTACTTC. It specifies CASSLPLQGAKNIQYF.

This clonotype was observed a handful of times. The chain has TRBV28 and TRBJ1-5; 8 positions agree with TRBD1. V shed 4 bases, J shed 1 base, and the junction held 9 bases outside the gene matches. CDR3 size: 17 residues. The germline V gene has CDR1 MDHEN and CDR2 SYDVKM. The CDR3 loop is CASSSPTGGVSNQPQHF. CDR3 in DNA: TGTGCCAGCAGTTCACCCACAGGGGGTGTGAGCAATCAGCCCCAGCATTTT.

This clonotype was counted ten times or more. The chain carries TRBV27 and TRBJ1-2; possible D gene TRBD1, 5 bases. The CDR3 contains 14 residues. Germline values: CDR1 MNHEY, CDR2 SMNVEV (reference sequence). The V end was cut by 6 bases, the J end by 5 bases, with 16 bases between. CDR3 loop: CASRREGAGYGYTF. CDR3 nucleotides: TGTGCCAGCAGACGTGAAGGGGCAGGGTATGGCTACACCTTC.

This clonotype has more than one count but fewer than ten. The rearrangement joins TRBV6-2 or TRBV6-3 to TRBJ2-5; D is uncertain. CDR1 and CDR2 (germline): MNHEY, SVGEGT. The CDR3 has 12 residues. V lost 6 bases, J lost 5 bases, and 10 bases lay in between. In DNA form, the CDR3 reads TGTGCCAGCAGCTCCCTCCCTGAGACCCAGTACTTC. Amino acid sequence: CASSSLPETQYF.

This clonotype has just a few counts. The chain joins TRBV7-9 to TRBJ1-4; D gene ambiguous. The germline V and J ends were trimmed by 0 bases and 8 bases, with 16 bases remaining between them. The CDR3 contains 16 residues. Germline values: CDR1 SEHNR, CDR2 FQNEAQ (reference sequence). The CDR3, as DNA: TGTGCCAGCAGCTTAGCGGCAGGAGGAGGATGGGAAAAACTGTTTTTT. Encoded protein: CASSLAAGGGWEKLFF.

The table lists this clonotype with many counts. This chain uses TRBV4-1 with TRBJ2-3; TRBD1 or TRBD2 may be the D gene (5 bases each). Trimming cost V 1 base and J 1 base, with 9 bases left between them. From germline, CDR1 is MGHRA and CDR2 YSYEKL. This CDR3 is built from 15 residues. In nucleotides, the CDR3 is TGCGCCAGCAGCCAAGGAGGGGTCGGCACAGATACGCAGTATTTT. This gives the protein CASSQGGVGTDTQYF.

The chain recombines TRBV20-1 with TRBJ2-1, with 11 bases fitting TRBD2. The germline CDR1 and CDR2 sequences are DFQATT and SNEGSKA (reference sequence). The CDR3 spans 19 residues. The J segment lost 2 bases and the V segment lost 2 bases, leaving 14 bases of the junction unmatched. Here the CDR3 DNA reads TGCAGTGCTAGACCCCTCTCACTAGCGGGAGCTTCCACCTACAATGAGCAGTTCTTC. This encodes CSARPLSLAGASTYNEQFF.

A few counts support this clonotype. J is TRBJ2-5 and V is TRBV19, with TRBD1 matching 7 bases. The J segment lost 3 bases and the V segment lost 7 bases, leaving 11 bases of the junction unmatched. The CDR3 spans 15 residues. CDR1 and CDR2 (germline): LNHDA, SQIVND (reference sequence). In DNA form, the CDR3 reads TGTGCCAGTACCCGAACTCCGGGACAGAAAGAGACCCAGTACTTC. This sequence encodes CASTRTPGQKETQYF.

This clonotype was seen more than once but under ten times. CDR3 loop: CASNNPGQGNQPQHF. CDR3 nucleotides: TGTGCCAGCAACAACCCGGGACAGGGGAATCAGCCCCAGCATTTT. V usage is TRBV6-2 or TRBV6-3 and J usage is TRBJ1-5; 10 nucleotides align to TRBD1. The trim removed 7 bases at V and 4 bases at J, leaving 7 bases unmatched. The CDR3 is made up of 15 amino acids. From germline, CDR1 is MNHEY and CDR2 SVGEGT.

This clonotype was counted between two and nine times. V is TRBV12-3 or TRBV12-4 and J is TRBJ2-7, with 9 bases identical to TRBD2. The trim removed 3 bases at V and 4 bases at J, leaving 13 bases unmatched. This CDR3 contains 17 residues. CDR3 nucleotide sequence: TGTGCCAGCAGTTTTTCCGCCTCTAGCGGGATATCTTACGAGCAGTACTTC. Translation: CASSFSASSGISYEQYF.

The genes are TRBV29-1 and TRBJ1-1; D is possibly TRBD1 (5 bases). Germline-derived CDR1 and CDR2 are SQVTM and ANQGSEA. Trimming took off 2 bases at V and 6 bases at J, with 10 bases between the two ends. There are 12 residues in the CDR3. This CDR3 reads CSVESRGPEAFF. CDR3 DNA sequence: TGCAGCGTTGAATCTAGGGGCCCTGAAGCTTTCTTT.

In this sample, this clonotype turned up many times. The chain carries TRBV30 and TRBJ1-2; 7 bases align to TRBD1. Germline V lookup: CDR1 GTSNPN, CDR2 SVGIG (reference sequence). Unmatched junction bases numbered 4, after V lost 4 bases and J lost 2 bases. This CDR3 comprises 13 residues. CDR3 residues: CAWMSGGNYGYTF. For the CDR3, the DNA is TGTGCCTGGATGTCAGGGGGGAACTATGGCTACACCTTC.

The table lists this clonotype with many counts. This rearrangement joins TRBV4-3 to TRBJ2-7; 8 bases are a match to TRBD2. With 0 bases clipped from V and 3 bases from J, the junction kept 4 bases outside the gene matches. This CDR3 has 15 residues. The germline V gene has CDR1 LGHNA and CDR2 YSLEER. The CDR3 bases are TGCGCCAGCAGCCAAGACGGGCGGGAGGTCTACGAGCAGTACTTC. As protein: CASSQDGREVYEQYF.

This sequence joins TRBV6-2 or TRBV6-3 and TRBJ2-3; maybe TRBD1 (5 bases). CDR1 MNHEY and CDR2 SVGEGT come from the germline V gene. CDR3 size: 14 residues. Between the trimmed V and J ends, which lost 2 bases and 6 bases, there was a span of 12 bases. CDR3 protein: CASSYSRGRDTQYF. The DNA of the CDR3 is TGTGCCAGCAGTTACAGTAGGGGTAGGGATACGCAGTATTTT.

The V gene is TRBV10-3, the J gene TRBJ1-2; D not certain. The CDR3 extends over 12 amino acids. Germline lookup yields CDR1 ENHRY and CDR2 SYGVKD. V lost 7 bases to trimming and J lost 1 base, with 7 bases between them. The CDR3 sequence is CAITGSNYGYTF. CDR3 sequence (DNA): TGTGCCATCACCGGGAGTAACTATGGCTACACCTTC.

This clonotype has at least ten counts. V is TRBV6-2 or TRBV6-3 and J is TRBJ2-7, with D uncertain. Germline V gene data show CDR1 as MNHEY and CDR2 as SVGEGT. Between the trimmed V and J ends, which lost 4 bases and 2 bases, there was a span of 9 bases. The CDR3 loop spans 13 amino acids. CDR3: CASSFRNPYEQYF. The CDR3 nucleotides read TGTGCCAGCAGTTTTCGAAATCCCTACGAGCAGTACTTC.